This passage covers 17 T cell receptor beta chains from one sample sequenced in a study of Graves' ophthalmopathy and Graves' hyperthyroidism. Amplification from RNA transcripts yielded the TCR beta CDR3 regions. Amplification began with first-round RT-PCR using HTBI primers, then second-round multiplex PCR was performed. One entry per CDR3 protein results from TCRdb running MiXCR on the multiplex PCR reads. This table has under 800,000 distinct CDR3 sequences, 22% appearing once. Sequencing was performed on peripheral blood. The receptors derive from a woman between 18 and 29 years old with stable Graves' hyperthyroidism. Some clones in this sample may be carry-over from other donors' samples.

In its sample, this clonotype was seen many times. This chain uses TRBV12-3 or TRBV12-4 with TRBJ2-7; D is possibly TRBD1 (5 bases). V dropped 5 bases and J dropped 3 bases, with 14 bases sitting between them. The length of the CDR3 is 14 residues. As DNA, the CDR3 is TGTGCCAGCAGTCCCTCTCGACAGAACTACGAGCAGTACTTC. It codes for CASSPSRQNYEQYF.

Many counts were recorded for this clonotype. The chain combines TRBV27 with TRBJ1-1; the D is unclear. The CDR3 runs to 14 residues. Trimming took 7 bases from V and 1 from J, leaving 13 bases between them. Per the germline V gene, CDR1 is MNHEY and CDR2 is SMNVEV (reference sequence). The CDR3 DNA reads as TGTGCCAGCAAAATGTCCGAAGCGAACACTGAAGCTTTCTTT. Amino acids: CASKMSEANTEAFF.

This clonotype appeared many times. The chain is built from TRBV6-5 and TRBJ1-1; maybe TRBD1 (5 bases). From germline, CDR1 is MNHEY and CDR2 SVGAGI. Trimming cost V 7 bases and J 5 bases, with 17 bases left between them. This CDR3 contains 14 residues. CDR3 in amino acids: CASMRNWGGTEAFF. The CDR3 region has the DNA TGTGCCAGCATGCGGAATTGGGGGGGGACTGAAGCTTTCTTT.

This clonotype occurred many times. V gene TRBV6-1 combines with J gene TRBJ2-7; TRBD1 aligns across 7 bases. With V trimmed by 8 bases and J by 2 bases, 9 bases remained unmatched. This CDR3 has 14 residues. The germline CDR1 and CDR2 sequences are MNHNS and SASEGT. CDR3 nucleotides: TGTGCCAGCGGTCCCCCTCAGGGGGCCTACGAGCAGTACTTC. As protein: CASGPPQGAYEQYF.

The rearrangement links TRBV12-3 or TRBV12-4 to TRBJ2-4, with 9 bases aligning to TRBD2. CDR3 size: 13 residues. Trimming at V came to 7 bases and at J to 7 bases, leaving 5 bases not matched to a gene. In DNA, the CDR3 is TGTGCCAGCACCCTAGGGACTAGCAACATTCAGTACTTC. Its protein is CASTLGTSNIQYF.

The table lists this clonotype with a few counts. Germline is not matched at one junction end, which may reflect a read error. The chain's CDR3 is CASGLAGDRGREQYF. The CDR3 DNA reads TGCGCCAGCGGCTTGGCGGGGGACAGGGGGCGAGAGCAGTACTTC. This rearrangement joins TRBV5-1 to TRBJ2-7; 12 bases are a match to TRBD1. Germline V gene lookup returns CDR1 SGHRS and CDR2 YFSETQ. The CDR3 has 15 residues.

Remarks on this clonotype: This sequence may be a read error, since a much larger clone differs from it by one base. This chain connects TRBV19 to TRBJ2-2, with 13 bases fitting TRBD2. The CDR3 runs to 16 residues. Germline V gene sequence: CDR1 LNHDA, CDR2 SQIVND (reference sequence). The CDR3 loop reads CASNILAGGPSGELCF. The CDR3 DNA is TGTGCCAGTAACATACTAGCGGGAGGGCCAAGTGGGGAGCTGTGTTTT.

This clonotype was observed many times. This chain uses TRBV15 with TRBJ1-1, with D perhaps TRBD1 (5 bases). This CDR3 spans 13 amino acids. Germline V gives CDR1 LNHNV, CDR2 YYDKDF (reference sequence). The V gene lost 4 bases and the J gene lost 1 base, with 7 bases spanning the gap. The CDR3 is CATSKQENTEAFF. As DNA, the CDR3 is TGTGCCACCAGCAAACAGGAGAACACTGAAGCTTTCTTT.

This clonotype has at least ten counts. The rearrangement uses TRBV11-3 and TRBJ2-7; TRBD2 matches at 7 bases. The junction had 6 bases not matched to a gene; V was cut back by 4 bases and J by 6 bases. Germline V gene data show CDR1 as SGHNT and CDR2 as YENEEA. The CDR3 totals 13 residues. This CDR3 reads CASSYRSGGEQYF. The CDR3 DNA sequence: TGTGCCAGCAGCTACCGATCGGGAGGCGAGCAGTACTTC. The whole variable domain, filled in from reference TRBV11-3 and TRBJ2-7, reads EAGVVQSPRYKIIEKKQPVAFWCNPISGHNTLYWYLQNLGQGPELLIRYENEEAVDDSQLPKDRFSAERLKGVDSTLKIQPAELGDSAVYLCASSYRSGGEQYFGPGTRLTVT.

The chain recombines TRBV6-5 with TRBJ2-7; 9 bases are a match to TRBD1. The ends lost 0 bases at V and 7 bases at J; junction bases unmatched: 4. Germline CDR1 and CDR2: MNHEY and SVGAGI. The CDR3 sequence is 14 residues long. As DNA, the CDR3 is TGTGCCAGCAGTTACTCCACAGGGGGCTGGGAGCAGTACTTC. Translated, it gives CASSYSTGGWEQYF.

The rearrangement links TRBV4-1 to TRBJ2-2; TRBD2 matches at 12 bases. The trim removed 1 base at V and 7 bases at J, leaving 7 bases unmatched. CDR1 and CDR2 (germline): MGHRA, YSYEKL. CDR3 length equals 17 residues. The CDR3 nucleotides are TGCGCCAGCAGCCAAGGACTAGCGGGAGCTCCGGACGGGGAGCTGTTTTTT. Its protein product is CASSQGLAGAPDGELFF.

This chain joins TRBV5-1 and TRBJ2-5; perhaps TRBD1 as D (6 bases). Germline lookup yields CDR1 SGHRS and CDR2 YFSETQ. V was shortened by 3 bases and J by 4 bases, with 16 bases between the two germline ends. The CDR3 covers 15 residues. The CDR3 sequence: CASSSRGQRRETQYF. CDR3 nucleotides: TGCGCCAGCAGCTCACGAGGACAGAGGCGAGAGACCCAGTACTTC.

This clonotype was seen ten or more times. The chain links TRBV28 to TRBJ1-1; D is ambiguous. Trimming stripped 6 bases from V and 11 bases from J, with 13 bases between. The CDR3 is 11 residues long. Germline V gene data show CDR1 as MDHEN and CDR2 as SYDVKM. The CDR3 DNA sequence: TGTGCCAGCAGGAACCTGCGCTGGGCTTTCTTT. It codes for CASRNLRWAFF.

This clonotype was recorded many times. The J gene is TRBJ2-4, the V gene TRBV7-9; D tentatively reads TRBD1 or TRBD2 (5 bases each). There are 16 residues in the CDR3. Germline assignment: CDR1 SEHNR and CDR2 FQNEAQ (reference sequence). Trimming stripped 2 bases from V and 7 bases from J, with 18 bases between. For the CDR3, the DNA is TGTGCCAGCAGCTTAAATCCCGGGACGAGTTTGAACATTCAGTACTTC. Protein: CASSLNPGTSLNIQYF.

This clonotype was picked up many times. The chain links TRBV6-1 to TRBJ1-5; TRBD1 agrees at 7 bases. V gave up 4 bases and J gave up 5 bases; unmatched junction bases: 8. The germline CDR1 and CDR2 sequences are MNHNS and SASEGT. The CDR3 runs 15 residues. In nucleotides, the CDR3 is TGTGCCAGCAGTGGTCTACAGGGGCTGCATCAGCCCCAGCATTTT. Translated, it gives CASSGLQGLHQPQHF.

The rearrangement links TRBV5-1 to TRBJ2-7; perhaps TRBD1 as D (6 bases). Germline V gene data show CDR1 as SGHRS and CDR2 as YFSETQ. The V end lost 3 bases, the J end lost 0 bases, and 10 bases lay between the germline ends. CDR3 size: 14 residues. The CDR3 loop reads CASSSGQLSYEQYF. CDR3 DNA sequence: TGCGCCAGCAGCTCAGGACAGCTCTCCTACGAGCAGTACTTC.

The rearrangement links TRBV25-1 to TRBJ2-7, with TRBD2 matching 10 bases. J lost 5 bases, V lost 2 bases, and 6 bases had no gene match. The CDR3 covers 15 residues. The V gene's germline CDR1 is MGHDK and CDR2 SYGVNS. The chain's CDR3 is CASSEKASGGNEQYF. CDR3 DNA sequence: TGTGCCAGCAGTGAAAAGGCTAGCGGGGGCAACGAGCAGTACTTC.